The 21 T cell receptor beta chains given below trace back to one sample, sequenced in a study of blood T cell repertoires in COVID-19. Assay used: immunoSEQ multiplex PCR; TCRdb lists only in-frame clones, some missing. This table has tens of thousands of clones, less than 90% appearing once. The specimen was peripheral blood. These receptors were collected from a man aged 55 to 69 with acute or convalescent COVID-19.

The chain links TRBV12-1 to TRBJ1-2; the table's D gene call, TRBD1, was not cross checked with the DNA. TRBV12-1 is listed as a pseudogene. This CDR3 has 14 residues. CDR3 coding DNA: TGTGCCAGCAGCCTCGGGACGGACAGTGATGGCTACACCTTC. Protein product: CASSLGTDSDGYTF.

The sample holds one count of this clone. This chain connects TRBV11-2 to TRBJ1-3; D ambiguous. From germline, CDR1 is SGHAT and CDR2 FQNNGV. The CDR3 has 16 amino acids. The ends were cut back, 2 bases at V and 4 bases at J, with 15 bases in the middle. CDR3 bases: TGTGCCAGCAGCTTAATGGGGAGGGCGAGAGGAAACACCATATATTTT. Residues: CASSLMGRARGNTIYF.

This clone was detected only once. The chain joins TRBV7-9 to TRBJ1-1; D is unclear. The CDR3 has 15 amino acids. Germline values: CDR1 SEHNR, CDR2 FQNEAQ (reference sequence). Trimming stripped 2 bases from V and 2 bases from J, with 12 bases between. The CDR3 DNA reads TGTGCCAGCAGCTTACTAGCTGCAGAAAACACTGAAGCTTTCTTT. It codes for CASSLLAAENTEAFF.

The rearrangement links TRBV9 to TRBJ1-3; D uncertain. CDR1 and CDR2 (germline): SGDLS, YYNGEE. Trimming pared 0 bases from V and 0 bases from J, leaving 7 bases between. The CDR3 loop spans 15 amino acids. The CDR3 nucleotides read TGTGCCAGCAGCGTAGACAGCATCTCTGGAAACACCATATATTTT. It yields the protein CASSVDSISGNTIYF.

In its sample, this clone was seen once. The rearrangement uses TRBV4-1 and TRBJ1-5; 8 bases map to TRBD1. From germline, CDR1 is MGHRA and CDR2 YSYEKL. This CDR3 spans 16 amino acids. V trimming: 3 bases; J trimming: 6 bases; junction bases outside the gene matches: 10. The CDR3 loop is CASSQEQGERVQPQHF. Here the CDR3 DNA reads TGCGCCAGCAGCCAGGAACAGGGGGAGCGGGTTCAGCCCCAGCATTTT.

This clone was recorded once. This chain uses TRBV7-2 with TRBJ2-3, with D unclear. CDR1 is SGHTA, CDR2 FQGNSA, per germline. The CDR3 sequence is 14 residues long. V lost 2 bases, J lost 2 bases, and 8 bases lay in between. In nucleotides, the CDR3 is TGTGCCAGCAGCTTAAATCTACCCACAGATACGCAGTATTTT. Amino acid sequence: CASSLNLPTDTQYF.

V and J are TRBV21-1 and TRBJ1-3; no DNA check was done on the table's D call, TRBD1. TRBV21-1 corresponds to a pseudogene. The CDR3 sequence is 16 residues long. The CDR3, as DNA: TGTGCCAGCAGCAAAATAGGGACAGAGTACGGAAACACCATATATTTT. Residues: CASSKIGTEYGNTIYF.

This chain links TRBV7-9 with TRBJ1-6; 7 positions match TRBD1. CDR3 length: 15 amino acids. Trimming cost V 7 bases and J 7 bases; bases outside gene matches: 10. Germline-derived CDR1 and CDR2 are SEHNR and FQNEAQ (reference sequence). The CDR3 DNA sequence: TGTGCCAGCACCTTGGGGACAGTAGAGAATTCACCCCTCCACTTT. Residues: CASTLGTVENSPLHF.

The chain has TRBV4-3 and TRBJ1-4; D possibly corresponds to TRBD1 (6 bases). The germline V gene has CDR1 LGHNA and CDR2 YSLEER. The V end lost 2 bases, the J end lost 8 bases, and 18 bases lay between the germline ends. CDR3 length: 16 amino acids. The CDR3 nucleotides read TGCGCCAGCAGCCAACTCCAAGGGGGGGCGGTCGAAAAACTGTTTTTT. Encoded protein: CASSQLQGGAVEKLFF.

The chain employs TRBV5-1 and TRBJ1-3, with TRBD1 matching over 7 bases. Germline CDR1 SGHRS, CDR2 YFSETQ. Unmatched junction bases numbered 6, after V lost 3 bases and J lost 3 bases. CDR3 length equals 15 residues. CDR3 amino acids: CASSYKGTDGNTIYF. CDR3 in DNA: TGCGCCAGCAGCTATAAAGGGACAGATGGAAACACCATATATTTT.

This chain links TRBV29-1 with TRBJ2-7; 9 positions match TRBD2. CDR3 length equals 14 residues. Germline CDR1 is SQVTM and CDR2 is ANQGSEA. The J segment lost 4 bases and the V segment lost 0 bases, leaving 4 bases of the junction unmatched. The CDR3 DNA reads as TGCAGCGTTGAAGATCCTAGCGGGATTTACGAGCAGTACTTC. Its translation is CSVEDPSGIYEQYF.

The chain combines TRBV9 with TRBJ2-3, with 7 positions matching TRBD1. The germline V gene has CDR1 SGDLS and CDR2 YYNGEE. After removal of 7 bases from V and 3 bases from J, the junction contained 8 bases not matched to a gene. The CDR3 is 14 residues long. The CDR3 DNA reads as TGTGCCAGCGGCGGTAGGGGGCGGACAGATACGCAGTATTTT. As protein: CASGGRGRTDTQYF.

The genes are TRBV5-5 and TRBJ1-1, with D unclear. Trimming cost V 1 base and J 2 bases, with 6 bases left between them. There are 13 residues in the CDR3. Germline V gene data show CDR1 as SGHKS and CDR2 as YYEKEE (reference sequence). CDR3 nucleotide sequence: TGTGCCAGCAGCTTGCGGTACAACACTGAAGCTTTCTTT. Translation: CASSLRYNTEAFF.

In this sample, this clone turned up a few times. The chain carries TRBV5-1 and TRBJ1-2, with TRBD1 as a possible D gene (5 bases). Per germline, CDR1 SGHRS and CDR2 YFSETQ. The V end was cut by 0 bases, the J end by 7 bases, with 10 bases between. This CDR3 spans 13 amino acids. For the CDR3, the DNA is TGCGCCAGCAGCTTGGAGCAGGGACTTGGCTACACCTTC. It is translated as CASSLEQGLGYTF.

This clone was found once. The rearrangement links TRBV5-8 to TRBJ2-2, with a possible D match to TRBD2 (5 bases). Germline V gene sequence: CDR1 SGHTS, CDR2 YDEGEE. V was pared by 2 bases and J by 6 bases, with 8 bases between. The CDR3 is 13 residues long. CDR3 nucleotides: TGTGCCAGCAGCTTACGGGGAGCCGGGGAGCTGTTTTTT. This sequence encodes CASSLRGAGELFF. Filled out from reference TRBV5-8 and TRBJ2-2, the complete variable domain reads EAGVTQSPTHLIKTRGQQATLRCSPISGHTSVYWYQQALGLGLQFLLWYDEGEERNRGNFPPRFSGRQFPNYSSELNVNALELEDSALYLCASSLRGAGELFFGEGSRLTVL.

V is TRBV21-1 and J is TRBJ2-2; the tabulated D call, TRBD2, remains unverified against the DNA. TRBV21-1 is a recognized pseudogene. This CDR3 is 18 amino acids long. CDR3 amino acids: CASSKGLAGPIWAGELFF. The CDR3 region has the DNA TGTGCCAGCAGCAAGGGACTAGCGGGACCTATTTGGGCCGGGGAGCTGTTTTTT.

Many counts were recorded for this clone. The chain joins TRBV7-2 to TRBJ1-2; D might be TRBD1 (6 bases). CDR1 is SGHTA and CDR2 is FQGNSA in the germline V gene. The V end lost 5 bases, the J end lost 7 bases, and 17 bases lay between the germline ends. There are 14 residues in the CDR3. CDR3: CASSPNGRGGGYTF. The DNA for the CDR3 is TGTGCCAGCAGCCCCAACGGGCGAGGGGGTGGCTACACCTTC. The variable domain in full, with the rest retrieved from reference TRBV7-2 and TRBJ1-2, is GAGVSQSPSNKVTEKGKDVELRCDPISGHTALYWYRQSLGQGLEFLIYFQGNSAPDKSGLPSDRFSAERTGGSVSTLTIQRTQQEDSAVYLCASSPNGRGGGYTFGSGTRLTVV.

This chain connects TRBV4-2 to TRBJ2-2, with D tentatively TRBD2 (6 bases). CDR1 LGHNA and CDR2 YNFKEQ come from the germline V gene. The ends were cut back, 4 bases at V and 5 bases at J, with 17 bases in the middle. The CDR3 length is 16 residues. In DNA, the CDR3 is TGTGCCAGCAGCCCCACCCCGGGACTTCTAACCGGGGAGCTGTTTTTT. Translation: CASSPTPGLLTGELFF.

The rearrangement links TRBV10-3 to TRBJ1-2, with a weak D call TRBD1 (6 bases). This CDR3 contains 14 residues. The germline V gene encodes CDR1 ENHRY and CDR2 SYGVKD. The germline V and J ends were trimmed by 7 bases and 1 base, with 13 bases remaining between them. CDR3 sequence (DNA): TGTGCCATCAACGCCGGGACAAGTAACTATGGCTACACCTTC. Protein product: CAINAGTSNYGYTF.

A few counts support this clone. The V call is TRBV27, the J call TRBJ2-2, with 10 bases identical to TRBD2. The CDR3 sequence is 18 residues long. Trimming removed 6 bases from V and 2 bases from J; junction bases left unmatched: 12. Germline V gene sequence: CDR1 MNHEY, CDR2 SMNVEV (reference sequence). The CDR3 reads CASRPRTSGLPNTGELFF. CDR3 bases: TGTGCCAGCAGACCCCGGACTAGCGGACTACCTAACACCGGGGAGCTGTTTTTT.

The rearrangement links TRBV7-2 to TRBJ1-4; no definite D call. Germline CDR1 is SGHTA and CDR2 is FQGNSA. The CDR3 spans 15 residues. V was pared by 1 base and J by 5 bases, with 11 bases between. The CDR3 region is CASSLGHSRNEKLFF. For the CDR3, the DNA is TGTGCCAGCAGCTTAGGCCACAGCCGAAATGAAAAACTGTTTTTT.